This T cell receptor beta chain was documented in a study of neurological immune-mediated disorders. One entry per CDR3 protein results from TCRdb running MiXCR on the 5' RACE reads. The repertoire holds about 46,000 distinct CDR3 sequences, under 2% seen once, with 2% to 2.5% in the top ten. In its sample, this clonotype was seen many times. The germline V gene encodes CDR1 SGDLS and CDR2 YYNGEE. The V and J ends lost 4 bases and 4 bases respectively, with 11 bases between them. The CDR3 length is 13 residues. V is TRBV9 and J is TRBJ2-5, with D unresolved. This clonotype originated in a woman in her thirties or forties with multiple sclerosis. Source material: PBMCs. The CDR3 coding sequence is TGTGCCAGCAGCCCTATACCTGGAGAGACCCAGTACTTC. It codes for CASSPIPGETQYF.